This TCR beta chain originates from a study of blood T cell repertoires in COVID-19. For the study at large: From T cells, B-cell-depleted T cells, or PBMCs came the material, which was cDNA or gDNA.

The CDR3 loop spans 17 amino acids. The V gene end was trimmed by 8 bases and the J gene end by 0 bases; junction bases not matched to a gene: 11. Germline V gene sequence: CDR1 SEHNR, CDR2 FQNEAQ (reference sequence). Repertoires were generated with immunoSEQ multiplex PCR, while TCRdb's copy carries only in-frame clones and drops some. Among about 220,000 clones listed, about nine tenths were seen once. Enrollees, about 18 to 100 years old, lived in around 23 US areas. This clone occurred once. Sequencing was carried out using PBMCs or T cells enriched from blood (not recorded which). This sequence originates from a woman aged 40 to 50 with acute COVID-19. V is TRBV7-9 and J is TRBJ2-7; TRBD2 agrees at 12 bases. The CDR3 DNA is TGTGCCAGCTTAGCGAGACTAGCGGGGGAAAGCTCCTACGAGCAGTACTTC. Translating gives CASLARLAGESSYEQYF.